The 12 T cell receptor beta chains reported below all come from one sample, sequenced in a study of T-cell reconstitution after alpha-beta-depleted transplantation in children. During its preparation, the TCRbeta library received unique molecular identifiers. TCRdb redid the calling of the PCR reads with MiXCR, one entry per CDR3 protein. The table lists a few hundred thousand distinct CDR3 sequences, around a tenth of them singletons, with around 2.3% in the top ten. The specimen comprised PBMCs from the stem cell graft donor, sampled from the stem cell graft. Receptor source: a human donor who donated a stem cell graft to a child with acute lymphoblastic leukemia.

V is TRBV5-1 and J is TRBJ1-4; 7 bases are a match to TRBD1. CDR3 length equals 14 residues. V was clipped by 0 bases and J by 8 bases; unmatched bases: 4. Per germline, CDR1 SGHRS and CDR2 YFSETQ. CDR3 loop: CASSLDSGGEKLFF. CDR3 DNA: TGCGCCAGCAGCTTGGATTCAGGGGGAGAAAAACTGTTTTTT. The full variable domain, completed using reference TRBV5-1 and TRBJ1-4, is KAGVTQTPRYLIKTRGQQVTLSCSPISGHRSVSWYQQTPGQGLQFLFEYFSETQRNKGNFPGRFSGRQFSNSRSEMNVSTLELGDSALYLCASSLDSGGEKLFFGSGTQLSVL.

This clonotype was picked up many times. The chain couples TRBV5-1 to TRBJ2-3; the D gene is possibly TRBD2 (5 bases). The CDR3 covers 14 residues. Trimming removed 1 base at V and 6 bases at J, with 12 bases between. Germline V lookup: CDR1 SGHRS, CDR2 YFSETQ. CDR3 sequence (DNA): TGCGCCAGCAGCTTGTCGGGGTCCCCCGATACGCAGTATTTT. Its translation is CASSLSGSPDTQYF.

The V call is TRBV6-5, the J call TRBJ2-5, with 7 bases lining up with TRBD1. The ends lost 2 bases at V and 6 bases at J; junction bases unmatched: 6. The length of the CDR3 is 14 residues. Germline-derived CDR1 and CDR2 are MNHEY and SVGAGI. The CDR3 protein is CASSYLDRPKTQYF. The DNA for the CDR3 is TGTGCCAGCAGTTACCTGGACAGGCCTAAGACCCAGTACTTC.

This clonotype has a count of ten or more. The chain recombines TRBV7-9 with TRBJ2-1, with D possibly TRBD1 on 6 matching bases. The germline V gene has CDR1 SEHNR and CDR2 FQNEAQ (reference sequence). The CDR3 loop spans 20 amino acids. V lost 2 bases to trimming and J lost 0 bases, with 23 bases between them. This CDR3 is CASSLPGTPRSPSSYNEQFF. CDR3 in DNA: TGTGCCAGCAGCTTACCGGGGACACCGAGGTCGCCGAGCTCCTACAATGAGCAGTTCTTC.

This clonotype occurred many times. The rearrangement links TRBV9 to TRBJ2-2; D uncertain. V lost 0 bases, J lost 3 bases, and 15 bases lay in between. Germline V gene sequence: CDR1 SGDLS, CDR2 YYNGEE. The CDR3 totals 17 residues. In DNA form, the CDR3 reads TGTGCCAGCAGCGTAGAGCCGGTATATTCGGACACCGGGGAGCTGTTTTTT. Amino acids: CASSVEPVYSDTGELFF.

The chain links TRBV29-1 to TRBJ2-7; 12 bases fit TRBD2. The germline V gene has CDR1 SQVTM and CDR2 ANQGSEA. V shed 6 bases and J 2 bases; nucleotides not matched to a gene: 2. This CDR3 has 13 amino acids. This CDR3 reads CSVPSGRAYEQYF. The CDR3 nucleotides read TGCAGCGTGCCTAGCGGGAGGGCCTACGAGCAGTACTTC.

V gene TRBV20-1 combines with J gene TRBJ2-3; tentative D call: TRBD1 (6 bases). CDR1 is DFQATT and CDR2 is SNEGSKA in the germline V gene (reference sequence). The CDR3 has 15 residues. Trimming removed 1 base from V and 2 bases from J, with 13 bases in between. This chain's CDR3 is CSARAFRGPTDTQYF. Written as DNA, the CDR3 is TGCAGTGCTAGAGCCTTCAGGGGACCCACAGATACGCAGTATTTT.

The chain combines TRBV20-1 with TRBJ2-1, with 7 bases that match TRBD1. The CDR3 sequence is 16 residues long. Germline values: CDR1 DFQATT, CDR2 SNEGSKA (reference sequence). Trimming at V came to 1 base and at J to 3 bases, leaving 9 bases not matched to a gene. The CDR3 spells CSARVVETGRYNEQFF. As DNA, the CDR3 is TGCAGTGCTAGAGTAGTCGAGACAGGGCGCTACAATGAGCAGTTCTTC.

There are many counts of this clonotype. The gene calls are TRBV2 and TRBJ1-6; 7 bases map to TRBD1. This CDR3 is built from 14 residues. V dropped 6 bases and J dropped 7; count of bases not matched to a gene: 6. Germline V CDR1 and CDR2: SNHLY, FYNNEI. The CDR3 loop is CASRAGTVNSPLHF. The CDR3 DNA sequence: TGTGCCAGCAGGGCCGGGACAGTAAATTCACCCCTCCACTTT. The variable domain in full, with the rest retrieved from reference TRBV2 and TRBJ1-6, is EPEVTQTPSHQVTQMGQEVILRCVPISNHLYFYWYRQILGQKVEFLVSFYNNEISEKSEIFDDQFSVERPDGSNFTLKIRSTKLEDSAMYFCASRAGTVNSPLHFGNGTRLTVT.

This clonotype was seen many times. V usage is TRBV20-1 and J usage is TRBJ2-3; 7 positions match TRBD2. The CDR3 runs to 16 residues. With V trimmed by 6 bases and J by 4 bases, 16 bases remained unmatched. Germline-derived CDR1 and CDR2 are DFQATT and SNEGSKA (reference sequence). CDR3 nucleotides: TGCAGTGCCACGGGGTACGGGGAGGGCCGAGCAGATACGCAGTATTTT. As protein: CSATGYGEGRADTQYF.

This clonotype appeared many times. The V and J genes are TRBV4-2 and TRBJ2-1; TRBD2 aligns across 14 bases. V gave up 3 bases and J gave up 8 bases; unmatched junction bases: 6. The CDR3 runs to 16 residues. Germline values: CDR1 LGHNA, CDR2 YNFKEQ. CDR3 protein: CASSHPGTSGRDEQFF. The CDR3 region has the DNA TGTGCCAGCAGCCACCCCGGGACTAGCGGGAGAGATGAGCAGTTCTTC.

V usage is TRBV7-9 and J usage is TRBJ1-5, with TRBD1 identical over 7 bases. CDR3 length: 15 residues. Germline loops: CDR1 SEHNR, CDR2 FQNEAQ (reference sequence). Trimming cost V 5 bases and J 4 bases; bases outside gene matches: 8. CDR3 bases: TGTGCCAGCAGCAAAGACAGGGTTGGGAATCAGCCCCAGCATTTT. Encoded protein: CASSKDRVGNQPQHF.